The 22 T cell receptor beta chains presented below share a single source sample, sequenced in a study of CD8 T cells in ankylosing spondylitis. One entry per CDR3 protein, called by TCRdb with MiXCR from the 5' RACE reads. Among some 130,000 distinct CDR3 sequences listed, approximately 7.3% were seen once. The sample was blood, either unsorted or a sorted T cell fraction (not recorded which). The source of these receptors is a female donor with ankylosing spondylitis or in good health (not recorded which).

This clonotype was detected ten times or more. The chain has TRBV9 and TRBJ2-2; 7 nucleotides line up with TRBD2. The V gene end was trimmed by 5 bases and the J gene end by 2 bases; junction bases not matched to a gene: 6. Per germline, CDR1 SGDLS and CDR2 YYNGEE. The CDR3 runs to 15 residues. The CDR3 DNA reads as TGTGCCAGCAGTCCCGGGACTACTAACACCGGGGAGCTGTTTTTT. Translating it yields CASSPGTTNTGELFF.

This clonotype was seen more than once but under ten times. The chain links TRBV7-8 to TRBJ2-3; 8 positions agree with TRBD2. This CDR3 has 17 amino acids. Looked up from germline, CDR1 is SGHVS and CDR2 is FQNEAQ. V lost 1 base to trimming and J lost 1 base; unmatched junction nucleotides: 7. CDR3: CASSLGGLVGGTDTQYF. In DNA, the CDR3 is TGTGCCAGCAGCTTAGGGGGACTAGTGGGGGGCACAGATACGCAGTATTTT.

The sample holds a few counts of this clonotype. This rearrangement joins TRBV5-4 to TRBJ2-2, with 9 bases lining up with TRBD1. CDR1 and CDR2 from the germline V gene are SGHNT and YYREEE (reference sequence). The CDR3 contains 15 residues. V lost 4 bases and J lost 1; bases outside the gene matches: 2. CDR3 in DNA: TGTGCCAGCAGCCCGGACAGGGGGAACACCGGGGAGCTGTTTTTT. Translation: CASSPDRGNTGELFF. Full variable domain (outside the CDR3, taken from reference TRBV5-4 and TRBJ2-2): ETGVTQSPTHLIKTRGQQVTLRCSSQSGHNTVSWYQQALGQGPQFIFQYYREEENGRGNFPPRFSGLQFPNYSSELNVNALELDDSALYLCASSPDRGNTGELFFGEGSRLTVL.

This clonotype was recorded at least ten times. This rearrangement joins TRBV5-5 to TRBJ1-5, with D possibly TRBD1 on 6 matching bases. This CDR3 region has 14 residues. The V end lost 4 bases, the J end lost 1 base, and 9 bases lay between the germline ends. Germline loops: CDR1 SGHKS, CDR2 YYEKEE (reference sequence). The CDR3 region has the DNA TGTGCCAGCAGCCACAGGGAGAGCAATCAGCCCCAGCATTTT. Protein: CASSHRESNQPQHF.

A few counts support this clonotype. The rearrangement links TRBV5-5 to TRBJ2-7, with D possibly being TRBD1 or TRBD2 (5 bases each). The V and J ends lost 2 bases and 13 bases respectively, with 13 bases between them. CDR1 and CDR2 (germline): SGHKS, YYEKEE (reference sequence). This CDR3 is 11 amino acids long. The CDR3: CASSFGGRTYF. In DNA, the CDR3 is TGTGCCAGCAGCTTTGGGGGACGAACTTACTTC. The full variable domain, completed using reference TRBV5-5 and TRBJ2-7, is DAGVTQSPTHLIKTRGQQVTLRCSPISGHKSVSWYQQVLGQGPQFIFQYYEKEERGRGNFPDRFSARQFPNYSSELNVNALLLGDSALYLCASSFGGRTYFGPGTRLTVT.

The chain employs TRBV7-6 and TRBJ2-5, with TRBD2 matching over 7 bases. The CDR3 is made up of 14 amino acids. Per the germline V gene, CDR1 is SGHVS and CDR2 is FNYEAQ. V gave up 1 base and J gave up 5 bases; unmatched junction bases: 4. The CDR3 sequence: CASSLDVSGETQYF. The CDR3 coding sequence is TGTGCCAGCAGCTTAGATGTTAGCGGGGAGACCCAGTACTTC.

This clonotype appeared many times. This chain uses TRBV6-5 with TRBJ1-4; D remains ambiguous. V shed 2 bases and J shed 0 bases, with 13 bases lying between them. Germline CDR1 is MNHEY and CDR2 is SVGAGI. This CDR3 region has 17 residues. CDR3 amino acids: CASSYGGPGPTNEKLFF. For the CDR3, the DNA is TGTGCCAGCAGTTACGGCGGCCCAGGACCAACTAATGAAAAACTGTTTTTT.

The sample holds many counts of this clonotype. The genes are TRBV3-1 and TRBJ1-1; the D is unclear. Germline V gives CDR1 LGHDT, CDR2 YNNKEL (reference sequence). This CDR3 region has 12 residues. Trimming stripped 4 bases from V and 2 bases from J, with 5 bases between. The CDR3 sequence: CASSRSNTEAFF. The CDR3 nucleotides are TGTGCCAGCAGCCGCTCAAACACTGAAGCTTTCTTT.

This clonotype was detected ten times or more. The chain employs TRBV5-5 and TRBJ1-6; 10 bases are a match to TRBD1. The length of the CDR3 is 18 residues. The V and J ends lost 4 bases and 0 bases, in that order; junction bases with no gene match: 7. Germline V CDR1 and CDR2: SGHKS, YYEKEE (reference sequence). The CDR3 here is CASSGRDRGSSYNSPLHF. Written as DNA, the CDR3 is TGTGCCAGCAGCGGCCGGGACAGGGGAAGCTCCTATAATTCACCCCTCCACTTT. The full variable domain, rest sourced from reference TRBV5-5 and TRBJ1-6, is DAGVTQSPTHLIKTRGQQVTLRCSPISGHKSVSWYQQVLGQGPQFIFQYYEKEERGRGNFPDRFSARQFPNYSSELNVNALLLGDSALYLCASSGRDRGSSYNSPLHFGNGTRLTVT.

This clonotype was detected ten times or more. The J gene is TRBJ1-1, the V gene TRBV7-3; D ambiguous. The CDR3 is 15 residues long. The germline V gene has CDR1 SGHTA and CDR2 FQGTGA. Between the trimmed V and J ends, which lost 0 bases and 1 base, there was a span of 9 bases. CDR3 residues: CASSLTSSENTEAFF. The CDR3 nucleotides are TGTGCCAGCAGCTTAACTTCGTCGGAGAACACTGAAGCTTTCTTT. Based on the CDR3 plus reference TRBV7-3 and TRBJ1-1, the full variable domain is GAGVSQTPSNKVTEKGKYVELRCDPISGHTALYWYRQSLGQGPEFLIYFQGTGAADDSGLPNDRFFAVRPEGSVSTLKIQRTERGDSAVYLCASSLTSSENTEAFFGQGTRLTVV.

This clonotype was recorded at least ten times. This chain joins TRBV10-3 and TRBJ2-7; D assignment may be TRBD1 or TRBD2 (5 bases each). Germline CDR1 ENHRY, CDR2 SYGVKD. V lost 0 bases and J lost 0, with 9 bases in between. The CDR3 length is 15 residues. For the CDR3, the DNA is TGTGCCATCAGTGAGTCGTGGGGGAGCTCCTACGAGCAGTACTTC. Protein: CAISESWGSSYEQYF.

This clonotype was recorded at least ten times. CDR3 sequence: CASSGDRVRWGEAFF. The CDR3, as DNA: TGTGCCAGCAGCGGGGACAGGGTTAGGTGGGGTGAAGCTTTCTTT. The V gene is TRBV6-1, the J gene TRBJ1-1; TRBD1 matches at 9 bases. Looked up from germline, CDR1 is MNHNS and CDR2 is SASEGT. J lost 7 bases, V lost 6 bases, and 12 bases had no gene match. The CDR3 has 15 amino acids.

This clonotype has at least ten counts. The rearrangement joins TRBV12-3 or TRBV12-4 to TRBJ2-2, with D tentatively TRBD1 (6 bases). Trimming shortened V by 5 bases and J by 6 bases, and 10 bases separated the two germline ends. The CDR3 contains 13 residues. The CDR3 sequence: CASSTAGAGELFF. In DNA form, the CDR3 reads TGTGCCAGCAGTACAGCAGGGGCCGGGGAGCTGTTTTTT.

This clonotype was counted ten times or more. The rearrangement links TRBV29-1 to TRBJ2-7, with TRBD1 matching over 7 bases. Germline CDR1 SQVTM, CDR2 ANQGSEA. This CDR3 spans 14 amino acids. V trimming: 3 bases; J trimming: 2 bases; junction bases outside the gene matches: 7. CDR3 DNA: TGCAGCGTTGAGGACCGGGACAGAGCCTACGAGCAGTACTTC. This sequence encodes CSVEDRDRAYEQYF.

This chain links TRBV27 with TRBJ2-3; the D call may be TRBD1 or TRBD2 (5 bases each). V was pared by 8 bases and J by 7 bases, with 19 bases between. The CDR3 runs to 14 residues. Looked up from germline, CDR1 is MNHEY and CDR2 is SMNVEV (reference sequence). The CDR3 reads CASPDRDRAYTQYF. The DNA of the CDR3 is TGTGCCAGCCCTGACCGGGACCGTGCCTATACGCAGTATTTT.

The chain combines TRBV4-1 with TRBJ2-7; D ambiguous. Trimming took off 2 bases at V and 1 base at J, with 9 bases between the two ends. Germline assignment: CDR1 MGHRA and CDR2 YSYEKL. The length of the CDR3 is 14 residues. Written as DNA, the CDR3 is TGCGCCAGCAGCCAACAAGGCCGTTCCTACGAGCAGTACTTC. Translating gives CASSQQGRSYEQYF.

This clonotype was seen a few times. The CDR3 sequence: CASKGRVETQYF. The CDR3 nucleotides read TGTGCCAGCAAAGGGCGAGTGGAGACCCAGTACTTC. This chain uses TRBV12-3 or TRBV12-4 with TRBJ2-5; D gene uncertain. Trimming pared 7 bases from V and 5 bases from J, leaving 11 bases between. The CDR3 consists of 12 residues.

This clonotype was recorded many times. V and J are TRBV6-1 and TRBJ2-7; TRBD1 agrees at 7 bases. Trimming took 5 bases from V and 3 from J; bases not matched to a gene: 7. There are 14 residues in the CDR3. CDR1 and CDR2 (germline): MNHNS, SASEGT. In nucleotides, the CDR3 is TGTGCCAGCAGTCTCCGACAGGGCCGCTACGAGCAGTACTTC. It specifies CASSLRQGRYEQYF.

This clonotype appeared many times. The rearrangement uses TRBV20-1 and TRBJ1-6; no clear D. Deletions cut 0 bases from V and 10 bases from J, with 13 bases between. Germline assignment: CDR1 DFQATT and CDR2 SNEGSKA (reference sequence). The CDR3 is 14 residues long. The CDR3 region is CSARDWRAGSPLHF. The CDR3 nucleotides are TGCAGTGCTAGAGATTGGAGGGCGGGGTCACCCCTCCACTTT.

This clonotype occurred many times. The chain employs TRBV29-1 and TRBJ1-4, with 8 nucleotides matching TRBD1. This CDR3 is 14 amino acids long. Germline V lookup: CDR1 SQVTM, CDR2 ANQGSEA. J gave up 6 bases and V 7 bases, and 10 bases lay outside the gene matches. CDR3 region: CSAGQGGDYEKLFF. DNA for the CDR3: TGCAGCGCAGGACAGGGTGGGGATTATGAAAAACTGTTTTTT. Full variable domain (remainder filled in from reference TRBV29-1 and TRBJ1-4): SAVISQKPSRDICQRGTSLTIQCQVDSQVTMMFWYRQQPGQSLTLIATANQGSEATYESGFVIDKFPISRPNLTFSTLTVSNMSPEDSSIYLCSAGQGGDYEKLFFGSGTQLSVL.

This clonotype appeared a few times. The chain is built from TRBV5-1 and TRBJ1-6; tentatively, D is TRBD1 (6 bases). The length of the CDR3 is 16 residues. The germline V gene has CDR1 SGHRS and CDR2 YFSETQ. V was shortened by 4 bases and J by 7 bases, with 18 bases between the two germline ends. DNA for the CDR3: TGCGCCAGCAGCCTCCAGCCGCAGGGACAAAATTCACCCCTCCACTTT. Its translation is CASSLQPQGQNSPLHF.

This clonotype has a count of ten or more. The gene calls are TRBV3-1 and TRBJ1-2, with a possible D match to TRBD1 (6 bases). Trimming took 1 base from V and 8 from J, leaving 11 bases between them. The CDR3 spans 13 residues. Germline-derived CDR1 and CDR2 are LGHDT and YNNKEL (reference sequence). Written as DNA, the CDR3 is TGTGCCAGCAGCCAAGTACAGGGCGGAGGCTACACCTTC. Amino acid sequence: CASSQVQGGGYTF.